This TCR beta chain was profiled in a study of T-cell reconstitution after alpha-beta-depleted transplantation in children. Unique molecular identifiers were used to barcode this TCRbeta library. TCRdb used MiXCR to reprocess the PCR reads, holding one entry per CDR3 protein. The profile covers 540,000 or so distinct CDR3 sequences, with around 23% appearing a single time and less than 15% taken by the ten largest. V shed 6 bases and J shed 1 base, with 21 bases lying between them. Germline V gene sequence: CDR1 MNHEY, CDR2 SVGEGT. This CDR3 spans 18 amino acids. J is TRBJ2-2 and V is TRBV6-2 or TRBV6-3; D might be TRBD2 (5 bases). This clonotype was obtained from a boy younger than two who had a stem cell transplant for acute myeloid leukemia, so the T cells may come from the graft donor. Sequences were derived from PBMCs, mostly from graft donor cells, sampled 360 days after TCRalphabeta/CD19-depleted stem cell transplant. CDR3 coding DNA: TGTGCCAGCAGCCAACGGAAACGCATCGGGAAGAACACCGGGGAGCTGTTTTTT. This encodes CASSQRKRIGKNTGELFF.